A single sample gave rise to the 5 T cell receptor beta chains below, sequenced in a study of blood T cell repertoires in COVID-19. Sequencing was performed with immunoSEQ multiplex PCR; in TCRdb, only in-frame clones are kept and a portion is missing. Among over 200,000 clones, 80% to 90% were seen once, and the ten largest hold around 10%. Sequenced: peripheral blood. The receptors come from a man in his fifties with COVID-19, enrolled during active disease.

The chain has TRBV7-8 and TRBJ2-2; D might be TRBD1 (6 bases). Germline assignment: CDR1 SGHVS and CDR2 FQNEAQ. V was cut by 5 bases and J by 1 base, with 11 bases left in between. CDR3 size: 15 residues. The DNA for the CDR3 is TGTGCCAGCAGCCGATACAGGGTGAACACCGGGGAGCTGTTTTTT. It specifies CASSRYRVNTGELFF.

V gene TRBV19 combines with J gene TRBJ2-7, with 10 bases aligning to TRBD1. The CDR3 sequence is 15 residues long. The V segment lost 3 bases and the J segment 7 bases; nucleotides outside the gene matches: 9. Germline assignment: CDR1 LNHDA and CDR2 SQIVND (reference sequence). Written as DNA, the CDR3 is TGTGCCAGTAGTATGACTCGAGACAGGGGGCATGAGCAGTACTTC. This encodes CASSMTRDRGHEQYF.

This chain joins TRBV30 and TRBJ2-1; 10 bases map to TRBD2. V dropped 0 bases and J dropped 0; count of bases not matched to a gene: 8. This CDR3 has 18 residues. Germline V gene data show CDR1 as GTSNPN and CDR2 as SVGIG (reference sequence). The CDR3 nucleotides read TGTGCCTGGAGTGTAGTACTAGCGGGGTATAGCTCCTACAATGAGCAGTTCTTC. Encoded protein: CAWSVVLAGYSSYNEQFF.

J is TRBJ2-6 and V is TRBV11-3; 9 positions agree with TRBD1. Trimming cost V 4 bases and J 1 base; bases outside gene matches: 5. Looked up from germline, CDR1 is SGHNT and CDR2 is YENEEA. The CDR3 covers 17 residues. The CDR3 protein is CASSSGTGTSGANVLTF. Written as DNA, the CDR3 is TGTGCCAGCAGCTCCGGGACAGGGACGTCTGGGGCCAACGTCCTGACTTTC.

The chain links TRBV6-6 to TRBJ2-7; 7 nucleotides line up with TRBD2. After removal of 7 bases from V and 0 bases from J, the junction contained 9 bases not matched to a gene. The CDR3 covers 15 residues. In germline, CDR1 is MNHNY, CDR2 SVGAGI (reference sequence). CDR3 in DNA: TGTGCCAGCACCCGGGAGGATTTAAGCTCCTACGAGCAGTACTTC. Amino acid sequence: CASTREDLSSYEQYF.